The rows below give T cell receptor beta chains drawn from one sample of a study of radiotherapy plus CTLA-4 blockade in lung cancer. Profiling relied on immunoSEQ multiplex PCR, and the TCRdb table lists in-frame clones only, not all of them. The sample holds some 40,000 clones, around 77% seen once. The sequencing used peripheral blood, collected from a patient treated with radiotherapy plus ipilimumab. Source of these receptors: a human donor with non-small cell lung cancer whose response to radiotherapy plus ipilimumab could not be evaluated. Both conserved end residues are part of each CDR3. Each record gives: clone size, V gene, CDR3 length, J gene, D gene, CDR3 protein, CDR3 DNA. D genes are given only for firm matches. Clone size, where shown, is once, few, many, or a class for clones that have expanded.

size: NA
V: TRBV4-3
length: 14
J: TRBJ2-7
D: TRBD2
CDR3: CASSQVGWGGEQYF
DNA: TGCGCCAGCAGCCAAGTTGGGTGGGGGGGAGAGCAGTACTTC

size: NA
V: TRBV7-2
length: 15
J: TRBJ1-4
D: NA
CDR3: CASSHRGWVNEKLFF
DNA: TGTGCCAGCAGCCACCGAGGGTGGGTTAATGAAAAACTGTTTTTT

size: NA
V: TRBV5-1
length: 14
J: TRBJ2-7
D: NA
CDR3: CASSGTGTLYEQYF
DNA: TGCGCCAGCAGCGGAACCGGGACTCTTTACGAGCAGTACTTC

size: NA
V: TRBV6-6
length: 14
J: TRBJ2-5
D: TRBD2
CDR3: CASSPGTRGETQYF
DNA: TGTGCCAGCAGTCCCGGGACTAGAGGAGAGACCCAGTACTTC

size: NA
V: TRBV5-4
length: 15
J: TRBJ2-2
D: TRBD2
CDR3: CASSAGTSYTGELFF
DNA: TGTGCCAGCAGCGCCGGGACTAGCTACACCGGGGAGCTGTTTTTT

size: once
V: TRBV7-3
length: 16
J: TRBJ2-3
D: NA
CDR3: CASSPGRAGRTDTQYF
DNA: TGTGCCAGCAGCCCCGGTCGTGCGGGGAGGACAGATACGCAGTATTTT

size: NA
V: TRBV9
length: 14
J: TRBJ2-7
D: TRBD2
CDR3: CASSGAGDSYEQYF
DNA: TGTGCCAGCAGCGGTGCGGGGGACTCCTACGAGCAGTACTTC

size: NA
V: TRBV7-6
length: 17
J: TRBJ1-4
D: NA
CDR3: CASSLEGWSSTNEKLFF
DNA: TGTGCCAGCAGCTTAGAGGGGTGGTCCTCAACTAATGAAAAACTGTTTTTT

size: NA
V: TRBV7-9
length: 16
J: TRBJ2-2
D: NA
CDR3: CASTNQGLTNTGELFF
DNA: TGTGCCAGCACAAACCAGGGACTTACGAACACCGGGGAGCTGTTTTTT

size: NA
V: TRBV7-2
length: 14
J: TRBJ2-7
D: NA
CDR3: CASSPLEHSYEQYF
DNA: TGTGCCAGCAGCCCCCTCGAGCACTCCTACGAGCAGTACTTC

size: few
V: TRBV7-2
length: 14
J: TRBJ1-2
D: NA
CDR3: CASSPRHGEYGYTF
DNA: TGTGCCAGCAGCCCACGACACGGGGAATATGGCTACACCTTC

size: NA
V: TRBV10-2
length: 12
J: TRBJ1-1
D: NA
CDR3: CASQGYGSEAFF
DNA: TGCGCCAGTCAGGGGTACGGTTCTGAAGCTTTCTTT

size: once
V: TRBV5-1
length: 12
J: TRBJ2-1
D: NA
CDR3: CASSAGYGGQLF
DNA: TGCGCCAGCAGCGCGGGTTACGGTGGGCAGCTCTTC

size: NA
V: TRBV7-9
length: 13
J: TRBJ2-1
D: NA
CDR3: CASFRDGRGEQFF
DNA: TGTGCCAGCTTTAGGGATGGCCGGGGTGAGCAGTTCTTC

size: NA
V: TRBV6-4
length: 13
J: TRBJ1-1
D: NA
CDR3: CASSDSRGLEAFF
DNA: TGTGCCAGCAGTGACTCTCGGGGTTTGGAAGCTTTCTTT

size: few
V: TRBV7-9
length: 12
J: TRBJ1-1
D: NA
CDR3: CASSLGTSLAFF
DNA: TGTGCCAGCAGCTTAGGGACATCTCTAGCTTTCTTT

size: once
V: TRBV27
length: 18
J: TRBJ2-4
D: TRBD2
CDR3: CASRGLAGAGWAKNIQYF
DNA: TGTGCCAGCAGAGGTTTAGCGGGGGCGGGTTGGGCCAAAAACATTCAGTACTTC

size: NA
V: TRBV6-4
length: 18
J: TRBJ2-1
D: TRBD2
CDR3: CASRKTSGGANPYNEQFF
DNA: TGTGCCAGCAGGAAGACTAGCGGGGGGGCTAACCCCTACAATGAGCAGTTCTTC

size: few
V: TRBV7-9
length: 12
J: TRBJ2-7
D: NA
CDR3: CASSLLGYEQYF
DNA: TGTGCCAGCAGCTTACTCGGCTACGAGCAGTACTTC

size: NA
V: TRBV9
length: 17
J: TRBJ2-1
D: NA
CDR3: CASSVKNAGTSYNEQFF
DNA: TGTGCCAGCAGCGTTAAAAATGCGGGAACCTCCTACAATGAGCAGTTCTTC

size: NA
V: TRBV4-1
length: 15
J: TRBJ2-3
D: TRBD1
CDR3: CASNQGARGTDTQYF
DNA: TGCGCCAGCAACCAGGGGGCAAGAGGCACAGATACGCAGTATTTT

size: few
V: TRBV7-2
length: 14
J: TRBJ2-5
D: NA
CDR3: CASSFARGRETQYF
DNA: TGTGCCAGCAGCTTCGCCAGGGGCCGGGAGACCCAGTACTTC

size: NA
V: TRBV7-8
length: 15
J: TRBJ1-2
D: NA
CDR3: CASSLNQGKSSGYTF
DNA: TGTGCCAGCAGCTTAAATCAGGGCAAGTCTTCGGGCTACACCTTC

size: NA
V: TRBV6-6
length: 14
J: TRBJ2-7
D: NA
CDR3: CASTRRTGTYEQYF
DNA: TGTGCCAGCACCCGAAGGACCGGGACCTACGAGCAGTACTTC

size: NA
V: TRBV6-6
length: 15
J: TRBJ2-7
D: NA
CDR3: CASSYSAQGTYEQYF
DNA: TGTGCCAGCAGTTACTCCGCCCAGGGGACCTACGAGCAGTACTTC

size: NA
V: TRBV28
length: 13
J: TRBJ1-5
D: NA
CDR3: CASSFRGYQPQHF
DNA: TGTGCCAGCAGTTTTAGGGGTTATCAGCCCCAGCATTTT

size: NA
V: TRBV19
length: 12
J: TRBJ2-5
D: TRBD2
CDR3: CASSPAGETQYF
DNA: TGTGCCAGTAGTCCAGCGGGGGAGACCCAGTACTTC

size: NA
V: TRBV5-4
length: 13
J: TRBJ1-2
D: NA
CDR3: CASSSSLLRGYTF
DNA: TGTGCCAGCAGCTCATCACTCCTGCGAGGCTACACCTTC

size: NA
V: TRBV2
length: 14
J: TRBJ2-5
D: TRBD1
CDR3: CASRVGQMEETQYF
DNA: TGTGCCAGCAGGGTGGGACAGATGGAGGAGACCCAGTACTTC

size: NA
V: TRBV11-2
length: 15
J: TRBJ2-7
D: TRBD1
CDR3: CASSFSTGVLYEQYF
DNA: TGTGCCAGCAGCTTTAGCACAGGGGTCCTTTACGAGCAGTACTTC

size: NA
V: TRBV27
length: 14
J: TRBJ1-2
D: TRBD1
CDR3: CASRSGTGGYGYTF
DNA: TGTGCCAGCAGGTCCGGGACAGGGGGCTATGGCTACACCTTC

size: few
V: TRBV28
length: 16
J: TRBJ1-3
D: NA
CDR3: CASTQAGGHSGNTIYF
DNA: TGTGCCAGCACCCAAGCGGGGGGCCACTCTGGAAACACCATATATTTT

size: NA
V: TRBV7-2
length: 16
J: TRBJ1-6
D: TRBD1
CDR3: CASSLVGQTYNSPLHF
DNA: TGTGCCAGCAGCTTAGTGGGACAGACCTATAATTCACCCCTCCACTTT

size: NA
V: TRBV18
length: 15
J: TRBJ2-1
D: TRBD1
CDR3: CASSGVKGALNEQFF
DNA: TGTGCCAGCTCGGGAGTCAAGGGGGCACTCAATGAGCAGTTCTTC

size: NA
V: TRBV4-3
length: 14
J: TRBJ1-2
D: NA
CDR3: CASSQWGSLYGYTF
DNA: TGCGCCAGCAGCCAATGGGGCAGCCTCTATGGCTACACCTTC

size: NA
V: TRBV7-9
length: 17
J: TRBJ2-7
D: NA
CDR3: CASSYWGLYGEGGEQYF
DNA: TGTGCCAGCAGCTACTGGGGATTATACGGGGAGGGGGGGGAGCAGTACTTC

size: NA
V: TRBV2
length: 13
J: TRBJ2-1
D: TRBD1
CDR3: CASEKGGPNEQFF
DNA: TGTGCCAGCGAAAAAGGGGGCCCGAATGAGCAGTTCTTC

size: NA
V: TRBV5-8
length: 15
J: TRBJ2-4
D: NA
CDR3: CASSVLNRVGNIQYF
DNA: TGTGCCAGCAGCGTACTAAACAGGGTCGGAAACATTCAGTACTTC

size: once
V: TRBV2
length: 12
J: TRBJ2-7
D: TRBD1
CDR3: CASSAGQGMEYF
DNA: TGTGCCAGCAGCGCCGGACAGGGGATGGAGTACTTC

size: NA
V: TRBV9
length: 15
J: TRBJ2-5
D: TRBD1
CDR3: CASSSLGTGVETQYF
DNA: TGTGCCAGCAGCAGTCTAGGGACAGGGGTCGAGACCCAGTACTTC

size: once
V: TRBV7-9
length: 13
J: TRBJ1-1
D: NA
CDR3: CASSVDKNTEAFF
DNA: TGTGCCAGCAGCGTGGACAAGAACACTGAAGCTTTCTTT

size: NA
V: TRBV5-1
length: 17
J: TRBJ2-7
D: TRBD2
CDR3: CASSPGDLAGVGYEQYF
DNA: TGCGCCAGCAGCCCCGGAGACCTAGCGGGAGTGGGCTACGAGCAGTACTTC

size: NA
V: TRBV28
length: 16
J: TRBJ1-2
D: NA
CDR3: CASSTPGKGGAYGYTF
DNA: TGTGCCAGCAGTACCCCGGGAAAGGGGGGGGCCTATGGCTACACCTTC

size: NA
V: TRBV28
length: 15
J: TRBJ2-3
D: TRBD2
CDR3: CASSQTSGGARPQYF
DNA: TGTGCCAGCAGTCAAACTAGCGGGGGGGCCCGGCCGCAGTATTTT

size: NA
V: TRBV18
length: 16
J: TRBJ1-1
D: TRBD1
CDR3: CASSPQGGRLNTEAFF
DNA: TGTGCCAGCTCACCGCAGGGGGGCCGTTTGAACACTGAAGCTTTCTTT

size: NA
V: TRBV19
length: 13
J: TRBJ2-2
D: NA
CDR3: CASSWGVPGELFF
DNA: TGTGCCAGTAGTTGGGGAGTTCCCGGGGAGCTGTTTTTT

size: NA
V: TRBV5-6
length: 17
J: TRBJ2-7
D: TRBD2
CDR3: CASSAGTSFSTSYEQYF
DNA: TGTGCCAGCAGCGCCGGGACTAGCTTCTCGACCTCCTACGAGCAGTACTTC

size: NA
V: TRBV15
length: 14
J: TRBJ2-5
D: NA
CDR3: CATSRDLALLEQYF
DNA: TGTGCCACCAGCAGAGATCTTGCTCTGCTGGAGCAGTACTTC

size: NA
V: TRBV5-1
length: 15
J: TRBJ1-2
D: TRBD1
CDR3: CASSDFGTGGHGYTF
DNA: TGCGCCAGCAGCGACTTTGGGACAGGGGGACATGGCTACACCTTC

size: NA
V: TRBV5-1
length: 16
J: TRBJ2-1
D: TRBD2
CDR3: CASSPPGLAESNEQFF
DNA: TGCGCCAGCAGCCCCCCGGGACTAGCGGAGAGCAATGAGCAGTTCTTC

size: NA
V: TRBV5-1
length: 15
J: TRBJ1-2
D: TRBD1
CDR3: CASSQGTGDNYGYTF
DNA: TGCGCCAGCAGCCAAGGGACAGGGGACAACTATGGCTACACCTTC

size: NA
V: TRBV5-4
length: 15
J: TRBJ2-5
D: NA
CDR3: CASSPAGSQGETQYF
DNA: TGTGCCAGCAGCCCCGCTGGCAGCCAGGGGGAGACCCAGTACTTC